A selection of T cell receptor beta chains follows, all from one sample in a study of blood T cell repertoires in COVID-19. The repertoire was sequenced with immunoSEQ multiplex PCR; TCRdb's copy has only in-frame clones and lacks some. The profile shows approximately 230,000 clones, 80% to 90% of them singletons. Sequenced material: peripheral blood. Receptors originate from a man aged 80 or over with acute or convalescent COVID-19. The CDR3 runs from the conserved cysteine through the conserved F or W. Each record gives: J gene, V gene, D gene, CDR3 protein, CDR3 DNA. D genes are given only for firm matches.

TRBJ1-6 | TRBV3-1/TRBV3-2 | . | CASSQVSRDSPLHF | TGTGCCAGCAGCCAAGTGTCCAGGGATTCACCCCTCCACTTT
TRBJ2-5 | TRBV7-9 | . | CASSYGEETQYF | TGTGCCAGCAGCTACGGTGAAGAGACCCAGTACTTC
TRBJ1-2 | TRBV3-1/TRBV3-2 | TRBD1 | CASSPGTGTSYGYTF | TGTGCCAGCAGCCCAGGGACAGGGACCTCCTATGGCTACACCTTC
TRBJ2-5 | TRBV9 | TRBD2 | CASSVVRAGVEETQYF | TGTGCCAGCAGCGTAGTCCGTGCGGGAGTGGAAGAGACCCAGTACTTC
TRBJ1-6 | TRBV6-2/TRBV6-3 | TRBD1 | CASSKETGKPNSPLHF | TGTGCCAGCAGTAAAGAGACAGGGAAGCCAAATTCACCCCTCCACTTT
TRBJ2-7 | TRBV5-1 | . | CASSLRQGLKGGEQYF | TGCGCCAGCAGCTTACGACAGGGTCTCAAGGGGGGCGAGCAGTACTTC
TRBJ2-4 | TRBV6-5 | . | CASARGSLAKNIQYF | TGTGCCAGCGCTAGAGGGAGCCTAGCCAAAAACATTCAGTACTTC
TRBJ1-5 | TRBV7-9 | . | CASSLQASNQPQHF | TGTGCCAGCAGCTTACAGGCGTCCAATCAGCCCCAGCATTTT
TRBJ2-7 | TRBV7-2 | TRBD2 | CASSLGASGGVYEQYF | TGTGCCAGCAGCTTAGGGGCTAGCGGGGGGGTCTACGAGCAGTACTTC
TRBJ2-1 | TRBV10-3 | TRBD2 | CAISEPWTSGGNEQFF | TGTGCCATCAGTGAGCCCTGGACTAGCGGGGGCAATGAGCAGTTCTTC
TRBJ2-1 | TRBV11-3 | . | CASSFWGDNEQFF | TGTGCCAGCAGCTTTTGGGGGGACAATGAGCAGTTCTTC
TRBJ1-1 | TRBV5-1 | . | CASSRGWNTEAFF | TGCGCCAGCAGCCGAGGATGGAACACTGAAGCTTTCTTT
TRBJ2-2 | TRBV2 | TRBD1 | CASTSRDRGTGELFF | TGTGCCAGCACCTCCCGGGACAGGGGTACCGGGGAGCTGTTTTTT
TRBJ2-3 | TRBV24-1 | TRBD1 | CATSDEDRGRTTDTQYF | TGTGCCACCAGTGATGAAGACAGGGGCCGGACCACAGATACGCAGTATTTT
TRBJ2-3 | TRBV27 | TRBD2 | CASRGTSGRYTDTQYF | TGTGCCAGCAGGGGAACTAGCGGGAGATACACAGATACGCAGTATTTT
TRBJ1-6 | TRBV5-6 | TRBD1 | CASSRDSNSPLHF | TGTGCCAGCAGCAGGGACAGCAATTCACCCCTCCACTTT
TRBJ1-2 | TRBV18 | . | CASSLTVDYGYTF | TGTGCCAGCTCATTGACAGTGGACTATGGCTACACCTTC